This T cell receptor (beta chain) was recorded in a study of blood T cell repertoires in COVID-19. This clone occurred a few times. This table comes from immunoSEQ multiplex PCR, and its TCRdb copy is limited to in-frame clones, with some not included. The sample holds 100,000 or so clones, approximately 83% seen once. The CDR3 length is 14 residues. The V and J ends lost 6 bases and 0 bases, in that order; junction bases with no gene match: 3. Germline loops: CDR1 SGHTA, CDR2 FQGNSA. The clonotype comes from a woman between 45 and 65 years old who had recovered from COVID-19. The sequenced sample was PBMCs or T cells enriched from blood (not recorded which). The rearrangement links TRBV7-2 to TRBJ1-1; 8 bases agree with TRBD1. CDR3 sequence (DNA): TGTGCCAGCAGTCGGACAGGGATGAACACTGAAGCTTTCTTT. Translated, it gives CASSRTGMNTEAFF.